At least ten counts were recorded for the clone carrying this T cell receptor (beta chain). Its specificity is not known. This CDR3 spans 13 amino acids. The V end was cut by 7 bases, the J end by 0 bases, with 5 bases between. CDR1 and CDR2 from the germline V gene are KGHDR and SFDVKD. This specimen belongs to a study of T cells in Graves' hyperthyroidism and ophthalmopathy. Study results and limitations: Blood also showed most of the thyroid clonotypes that were expanded above 0.001.

The hyperthyroidism was newly diagnosed and had lasted under 2 months; the patients were aged 18 to 65. A patient was excluded if there was uncontrolled infection, other autoimmune disease, pregnancy or lactation. TCR beta CDR3 region amplification was performed from RNA transcripts. Carried out on the TCR CDR3, a first-round RT-PCR used the HTBI primer set. TCRdb analysed the multiplex PCR reads with MiXCR anew, one entry per CDR3 protein. The sample includes around 400,000 distinct CDR3 sequences, more than 20% of them seen just once. The material sequenced was blood. The J gene is TRBJ2-2, the V gene TRBV24-1; D is ambiguous. The sequence was collected from a man aged 50 to 60 with Graves' hyperthyroidism. The CDR3 DNA reads TGTGCCACCAGCGTCCCGAACACCGGGGAGCTGTTTTTT. The encoded protein is CATSVPNTGELFF.